The 28 T cell receptor beta chains listed next were all sequenced from one sample in a study of shared clonotypes between healthy human individuals. Repertoires were generated with immunoSEQ multiplex PCR, while TCRdb's copy carries only in-frame clones and drops some. Among approximately 1.5 million clones, 95% to 99% were seen once, and the ten largest hold about 0.42%. Sequenced material: naive CD4+ T cells sorted from blood. The subset is: CD45RA+ positively selected. All receptors come from a man aged 25 to 45 in good health.

The V gene is TRBV28, the J gene TRBJ1-2; D perhaps matches TRBD1 (5 bases). Germline V lookup: CDR1 MDHEN, CDR2 SYDVKM. This CDR3 has 13 amino acids. Between the trimmed V and J ends, which lost 6 bases and 1 base, there was a span of 9 bases. The CDR3 region has the DNA TGTGCCAGCAGCGAGACAGTTAACTATGGCTACACCTTC. Amino acid sequence: CASSETVNYGYTF.

This chain joins TRBV11-3 and TRBJ2-1; the D is unclear. The V gene's germline CDR1 is SGHNT and CDR2 YENEEA. V lost 0 bases, J lost 5 bases, and 11 bases lay in between. The CDR3 sequence is 15 residues long. The CDR3 coding sequence is TGTGCCAGCAGCTTAGACCCAGCCAGGAACAATGAGCAGTTCTTC. Its translation is CASSLDPARNNEQFF.

The rearrangement links TRBV7-2 to TRBJ1-1; D gene uncertain. Per germline, CDR1 SGHTA and CDR2 FQGNSA. The CDR3 spans 14 residues. V was clipped by 5 bases and J by 4 bases, with 14 bases between them. The CDR3 region has the DNA TGTGCCAGCAGCCCCAGGAGGGTCCTCACTGAAGCTTTCTTT. This sequence encodes CASSPRRVLTEAFF.

This clone showed up just once. The chain uses TRBV9 and TRBJ2-1; D unclear. From germline, CDR1 is SGDLS and CDR2 YYNGEE. The CDR3 totals 14 residues. V lost 0 bases and J 8 bases, leaving 12 bases between the germline ends. CDR3 bases: TGTGCCAGCAGCGTAGACCCCGTCGGCGATGAGCAGTTCTTC. It translates to CASSVDPVGDEQFF.

V gene TRBV6-5 combines with J gene TRBJ2-7, with 9 bases that match TRBD2. The CDR3 loop spans 15 amino acids. Unmatched junction bases numbered 9, after V lost 6 bases and J lost 3 bases. Germline-derived CDR1 and CDR2 are MNHEY and SVGAGI. The CDR3 nucleotides are TGTGCCAGCAGCCGATCAGCGGGAGGTCTCTACGAGCAGTACTTC. Its translation is CASSRSAGGLYEQYF.

The genes are TRBV7-6 and TRBJ2-1; 9 bases agree with TRBD2. The V gene's germline CDR1 is SGHVS and CDR2 FNYEAQ. The length of the CDR3 is 18 residues. J was trimmed by 6 bases and V by 5 bases; bases with no gene match: 17. In DNA form, the CDR3 reads TGTGCCAGCAGCCCCACCCTCCTTAGCGGGAGATACATCAATGAGCAGTTCTTC. This codes for CASSPTLLSGRYINEQFF.

The CDR3: CASSALILAGDNEQFF. The CDR3 bases are TGCGCCAGCAGTGCGCTCATCCTAGCGGGGGACAATGAGCAGTTCTTC. This sequence joins TRBV5-1 and TRBJ2-1; 10 nucleotides align to TRBD2. With 5 bases clipped from V and 5 bases from J, the junction kept 10 bases outside the gene matches. Looked up from germline, CDR1 is SGHRS and CDR2 is YFSETQ. The CDR3 is made up of 16 amino acids.

The genes are TRBV29-1 and TRBJ1-2; unclear D gene. This CDR3 is 15 amino acids long. Per the germline V gene, CDR1 is SQVTM and CDR2 is ANQGSEA. Deletions cut 3 bases from V and 1 base from J, with 15 bases between. CDR3 protein: CSVDRPTAGNYGYTF. The CDR3 DNA follows: TGCAGCGTTGATAGGCCCACGGCGGGTAACTATGGCTACACCTTC.

About this clone itself: At one of its ends the junction is not consistent with the germline gene, which may arise from a read error. The rearrangement links TRBV11-2 to TRBJ1-2; a possible D gene is TRBD1 (5 bases). The CDR3 length is 14 residues. Germline assignment: CDR1 SGHAT and CDR2 FQNNGV. The CDR3 nucleotides are TGTGCCAGCAGCTTAGATGGGCCGGGGCGCAGGGTCGGCTTC. Translation: CASSLDGPGRRVGF.

As concerns this clone: Other DNA sequences in the same sample also yield this CDR3. The chain couples TRBV18 to TRBJ2-7, with TRBD2 matching over 10 bases. V dropped 0 bases and J dropped 6; count of bases not matched to a gene: 5. The CDR3 extends over 15 amino acids. Germline V gene lookup returns CDR1 KGHSH and CDR2 LQKENI. DNA of the CDR3: TGTGCCAGCTCACCACCCAGCGGGAGGGCCCTCGAGCAGTACTTC. Its translation is CASSPPSGRALEQYF.

J is TRBJ1-2 and V is TRBV18; the D is unclear. Per germline, CDR1 KGHSH and CDR2 LQKENI. The CDR3 extends over 18 amino acids. Trimming cost V 2 bases and J 6 bases, with 25 bases left between them. The CDR3 loop reads CASSPRLEAEGGGNGYTF. The CDR3 DNA reads TGTGCCAGCTCACCAAGATTGGAGGCCGAGGGAGGCGGTAATGGCTACACCTTC.

The V call is TRBV20-1, the J call TRBJ1-1, with D unresolved. Germline assignment: CDR1 DFQATT and CDR2 SNEGSKA (reference sequence). The CDR3 contains 11 residues. Between the trimmed V and J ends, which lost 2 bases and 12 bases, there was a span of 13 bases. This chain's CDR3 is CSARMGEATFF. CDR3 bases: TGCAGTGCTAGAATGGGTGAGGCGACTTTCTTT.

This chain uses TRBV5-4 with TRBJ2-7; D not certain. With 4 bases removed from V and 6 bases from J, the gap between germline ends came to 14 bases. This CDR3 has 13 residues. Looked up from germline, CDR1 is SGHNT and CDR2 is YYREEE (reference sequence). The CDR3 loop reads CASSPTPRGEQYF. CDR3 DNA: TGTGCCAGCAGCCCCACTCCTAGAGGCGAGCAGTACTTC.

Details on this clone: A read error may produce the germline difference seen at one junction end. V usage is TRBV18 and J usage is TRBJ2-7; D gene ambiguous. The CDR3 runs 13 residues. Germline V gene lookup returns CDR1 KGHSH and CDR2 LQKENI. CDR3 loop: CASSTPATSEQYF. In DNA form, the CDR3 reads TGTGCCAGCTCAACACCGGCTACGAGCGAGCAGTACTTC.

A word on this clone: This specimen includes other DNA sequences encoding the same CDR3. The J gene is TRBJ1-1, the V gene TRBV7-2, with no clear D. The CDR3 sequence is 14 residues long. From germline, CDR1 is SGHTA and CDR2 FQGNSA. Trimming took off 1 base at V and 2 bases at J, with 8 bases between the two ends. The CDR3 spells CASSLVAGNTEAFF. In nucleotides, the CDR3 is TGTGCCAGCAGCTTAGTCGCGGGCAACACTGAAGCTTTCTTT.

The rearrangement uses TRBV5-4 and TRBJ1-1; D possibly corresponds to TRBD1 (5 bases). The germline V gene has CDR1 SGHNT and CDR2 YYREEE (reference sequence). This CDR3 comprises 15 residues. V lost 0 bases to trimming and J lost 4 bases, with 13 bases between them. The CDR3 DNA is TGTGCCAGCAGCTTGGGAGCCGGGGGGGGCACTGAAGCTTTCTTT. Its protein is CASSLGAGGGTEAFF.

CDR3 region: CASSPTGGYEKLFF. The CDR3 nucleotides are TGTGCCAGCAGCCCGACAGGGGGCTATGAAAAACTGTTTTTT. The chain links TRBV9 to TRBJ1-4, with 10 bases lining up with TRBD1. The CDR3 consists of 14 residues. Germline assignment: CDR1 SGDLS and CDR2 YYNGEE. V was pared by 4 bases and J by 6 bases, with 3 bases of the junction left unmatched.

The rearrangement uses TRBV13 and TRBJ2-7, with D possibly matching TRBD2 (5 bases). The CDR3 contains 15 residues. Trimming left V 6 bases short and J 0 bases short, with 15 bases between. Germline V gene lookup returns CDR1 PRHDT and CDR2 FYEKMQ (reference sequence). The CDR3 region is CASRNSGESSYEQYF. The CDR3 coding sequence is TGTGCCAGCAGAAACAGTGGGGAGAGCTCCTACGAGCAGTACTTC.

The chain uses TRBV5-1 and TRBJ2-1; D perhaps matches TRBD2 (5 bases). With 0 bases removed from V and 0 bases from J, the gap between germline ends came to 13 bases. The CDR3 consists of 17 residues. CDR1 is SGHRS, CDR2 YFSETQ, per germline. DNA for the CDR3: TGCGCCAGCAGCTTGGCCCTAGCTATCGGCTCCTACAATGAGCAGTTCTTC. It is translated as CASSLALAIGSYNEQFF.

V is TRBV7-2 and J is TRBJ2-5, with a possible D match to TRBD2 (5 bases). Deletions cut 5 bases from V and 4 bases from J, with 5 bases between. CDR3 size: 11 residues. The germline gives CDR1 SGHTA, CDR2 FQGNSA. The CDR3 sequence: CASSAGETQYF. CDR3 nucleotide sequence: TGTGCCAGCAGCGCGGGAGAGACCCAGTACTTC.

J is TRBJ1-2 and V is TRBV5-6; D remains ambiguous. This CDR3 spans 14 amino acids. V gave up 2 bases and J gave up 7 bases, with 15 bases separating them. The germline V gene encodes CDR1 SGHDT and CDR2 YYEEEE. The CDR3 bases are TGTGCCAGCAGCTTAAACCAGGTTTGGACTGGCTACACCTTC. Its translation: CASSLNQVWTGYTF. The full variable domain, completed using reference TRBV5-6 and TRBJ1-2, is DAGVTQSPTHLIKTRGQQVTLRCSPKSGHDTVSWYQQALGQGPQFIFQYYEEEERQRGNFPDRFSGHQFPNYSSELNVNALLLGDSALYLCASSLNQVWTGYTFGSGTRLTVV.

The J gene is TRBJ2-7, the V gene TRBV5-1, with TRBD1 matching over 9 bases. The CDR3 runs 16 residues. Germline-derived CDR1 and CDR2 are SGHRS and YFSETQ. The V and J ends lost 4 bases and 5 bases, in that order; junction bases with no gene match: 13. As DNA, the CDR3 is TGCGCCAGCAGCCCAACTTCCGGACAGGGGAGGAACGAGCAGTACTTC. It codes for CASSPTSGQGRNEQYF.

The gene calls are TRBV29-1 and TRBJ2-3, with 13 bases fitting TRBD2. There are 19 residues in the CDR3. Trimming took 7 bases from V and 0 from J; bases not matched to a gene: 16. Germline loops: CDR1 SQVTM, CDR2 ANQGSEA. CDR3 in DNA: TGCAGCGGGGGCCTACTAGCGGGAGGGCCGAGTGTGAGCACAGATACGCAGTATTTT. It yields the protein CSGGLLAGGPSVSTDTQYF.

This chain connects TRBV7-2 to TRBJ2-2; maybe TRBD1 (5 bases). V was shortened by 1 base and J by 13 bases, with 10 bases between the two germline ends. CDR3 size: 12 residues. Germline lookup yields CDR1 SGHTA and CDR2 FQGNSA. CDR3 region: CASSLGTIGLFF. CDR3 sequence (DNA): TGTGCCAGCAGCTTAGGGACAATCGGGCTGTTTTTT. Filled out from reference TRBV7-2 and TRBJ2-2, the complete variable domain reads GAGVSQSPSNKVTEKGKDVELRCDPISGHTALYWYRQSLGQGLEFLIYFQGNSAPDKSGLPSDRFSAERTGGSVSTLTIQRTQQEDSAVYLCASSLGTIGLFFGEGSRLTVL.

The chain recombines TRBV7-9 with TRBJ2-7, with D hard to call. V lost 5 bases to trimming and J lost 5 bases, with 7 bases between them. This CDR3 has 11 amino acids. CDR1 and CDR2 from the germline V gene are SEHNR and FQNEAQ (reference sequence). The chain's CDR3 is CASSTLHEQYF. For the CDR3, the DNA is TGTGCCAGCAGCACCCTCCACGAGCAGTACTTC.

The CDR3 loop reads CASSWEGETQYF. The CDR3 DNA reads as TGTGCCAGCTCATGGGAAGGAGAGACCCAGTACTTC. The chain carries TRBV18 and TRBJ2-5, with no clear D. CDR1 is KGHSH and CDR2 is LQKENI in the germline V gene. The V end lost 5 bases, the J end lost 4 bases, and 8 bases lay between the germline ends. The CDR3 contains 12 residues.

The genes are TRBV4-1 and TRBJ2-3, with 9 bases aligning to TRBD2. The length of the CDR3 is 15 residues. V lost 3 bases and J lost 6; bases outside the gene matches: 7. The germline CDR1 and CDR2 sequences are MGHRA and YSYEKL. The CDR3 loop reads CASSHGLAKLDTQYF. CDR3 DNA: TGCGCCAGCAGCCATGGACTAGCGAAACTGGATACGCAGTATTTT.

On this clone: At the DNA level, this CDR3 is encoded by other sequences in the same sample as well. The chain joins TRBV5-1 to TRBJ2-7; maybe TRBD2 (6 bases). The germline V gene encodes CDR1 SGHRS and CDR2 YFSETQ. This CDR3 comprises 15 residues. The V end lost 2 bases, the J end lost 2 bases, and 14 bases lay between the germline ends. The CDR3 reads CASSLGSGGAYEQYF. The CDR3 DNA sequence: TGCGCCAGCAGCTTAGGTTCGGGCGGGGCCTACGAGCAGTACTTC.